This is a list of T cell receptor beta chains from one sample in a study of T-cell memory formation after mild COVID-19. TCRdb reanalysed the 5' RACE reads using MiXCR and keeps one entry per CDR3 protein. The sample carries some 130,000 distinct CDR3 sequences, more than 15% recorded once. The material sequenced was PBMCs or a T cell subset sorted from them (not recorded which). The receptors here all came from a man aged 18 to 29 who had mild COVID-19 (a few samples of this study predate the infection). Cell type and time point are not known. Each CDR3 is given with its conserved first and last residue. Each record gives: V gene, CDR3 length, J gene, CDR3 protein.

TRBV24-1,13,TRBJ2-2,CATSAGLGGELFF
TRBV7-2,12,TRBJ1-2,CASSLALYGYTF
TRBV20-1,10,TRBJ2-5,CSANYETQYF
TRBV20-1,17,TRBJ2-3,CSARPLPGRARTDTQYF
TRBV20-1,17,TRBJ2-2,CSARADRGRLGTGELFF
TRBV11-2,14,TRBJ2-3,CASSLRQGPDTQYF
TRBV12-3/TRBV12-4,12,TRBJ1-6,CASSPPFTPLHF
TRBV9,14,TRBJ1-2,CASAKGRSQDGYTF
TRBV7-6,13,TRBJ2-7,CASSSTHQGEQYF
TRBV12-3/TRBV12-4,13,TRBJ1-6,CASRTGQNSPLHF
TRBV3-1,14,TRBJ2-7,CASSQGLGGYEQYF
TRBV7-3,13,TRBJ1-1,CASSSSQNTEAFF
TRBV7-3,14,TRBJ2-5,CASSPSGGAETQYF
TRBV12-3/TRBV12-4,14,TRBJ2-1,CASSPRTGALEQFF
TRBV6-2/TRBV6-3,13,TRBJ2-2,CASSYLTPGELFF
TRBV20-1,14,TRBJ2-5,CSARDRGRKGTQYF
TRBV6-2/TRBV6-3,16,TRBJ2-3,CASTPGRGAWTDTQYF
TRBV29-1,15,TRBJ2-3,CSTRGTSGITDTQYF
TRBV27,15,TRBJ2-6,CASSTTGAGANVLTF
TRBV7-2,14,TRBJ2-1,CASSDRGLYNEQFF
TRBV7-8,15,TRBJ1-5,CASSLAPTGNQPQHF
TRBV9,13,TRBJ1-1,CASSVGVSTEAFF
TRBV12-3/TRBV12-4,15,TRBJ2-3,CASTHFGGSTDTQYF
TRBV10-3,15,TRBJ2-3,CAISESSGGADTQYF
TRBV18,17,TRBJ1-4,CASSGRPTGISNEKLFF
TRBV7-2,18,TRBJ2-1,CASNSDRTSHGTHNEQFF
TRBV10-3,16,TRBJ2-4,CAISERAGVAKNIQYF
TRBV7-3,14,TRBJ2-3,CASSPRWGPGTQYF
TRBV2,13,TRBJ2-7,CASSSDSPDEQYF
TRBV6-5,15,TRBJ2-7,CASSYSLAGAYEQYF
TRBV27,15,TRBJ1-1,CASSLMGAANTEAFF
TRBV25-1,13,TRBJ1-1,CASSEQDGAEAFF
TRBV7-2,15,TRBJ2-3,CASSLSVGDTDTQYF
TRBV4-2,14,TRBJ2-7,CASSQGQGAYEQYF
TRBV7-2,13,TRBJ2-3,CASSLGGMVRQYF
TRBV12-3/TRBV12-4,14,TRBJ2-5,CASNHPGTEETQYF
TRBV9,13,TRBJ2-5,CASSAQDRGGQYF
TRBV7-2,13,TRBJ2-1,CASSFLENNEQFF
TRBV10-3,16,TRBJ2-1,CAIRSSGGSSYNEQFF
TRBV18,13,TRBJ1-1,CASSPEKNTEAFF